This paragraph covers one TCR beta chain sequence. The data stem from a study of shared clonotypes between healthy human individuals. Replicate PCRs run on sorted subsets employed 200 to 250 ng DNA, approximately 30,000 T cell genomes. The assay was immunoSEQ multiplex PCR, and TCRdb's table has in-frame clones only and misses some. The sample carries over 2 million clones, approximately 95% recorded once. Trimming left V 4 bases short and J 0 bases short, with 21 bases between. CDR1 and CDR2 (germline): MDHEN, SYDVKM. This CDR3 is built from 18 residues. CD45RO-negative, CCR7-selected cells formed the naive CD8 fraction, which excluded terminally differentiated effector memory CD45RA+ cells.

This clonotype was obtained from a man between 18 and 35 years old in good health. The source material was naive CD8+ T cells sorted from blood. The V and J genes are TRBV28 and TRBJ1-1; perhaps TRBD1 as D (6 bases). CDR3 amino acids: CASSSWTEREGVNTEAFF. CDR3 sequence (DNA): TGTGCCAGCAGTTCCTGGACAGAAAGGGAGGGTGTGAACACTGAAGCTTTCTTT.